Listed below are T cell receptor beta chains from one sample, sequenced in a study of cytotoxic CD8 clonotypes in ibrutinib-treated CLL. Repertoires were generated with immunoSEQ multiplex PCR, while TCRdb's copy carries only in-frame clones and drops some. The table has about 120,000 clones, 70% to 90% seen once. The material sequenced was PBMCs, taken after 24 months of ibrutinib treatment. The receptors here all came from a human donor with chronic lymphocytic leukemia. Both conserved end residues are part of each CDR3. The D gene is left open where the match is weak. Clone size is given for some rows only: seen once, a few or many times, or a class if the clone is expanded.

D gene,V gene,clone size,J gene,CDR3 protein,CDR3 DNA
-,TRBV18,-,TRBJ2-5,CASSPREGRETQYF,TGTGCCAGCTCACCGCGCGAGGGGCGAGAGACCCAGTACTTC
TRBD2,TRBV5-3,-,TRBJ2-7,CARSPGTSGSSTHYEQYF,TGTGCCAGAAGCCCCGGGACTAGCGGGAGTAGTACCCATTACGAGCAGTACTTC
TRBD2,TRBV2,-,TRBJ2-2,CASRSGGNTGELFF,TGTGCCAGCAGATCGGGAGGGAACACCGGGGAGCTGTTTTTT
TRBD1,TRBV28,few,TRBJ1-4,CASSSGTGNEKLFF,TGTGCCAGCAGCTCCGGGACAGGAAATGAAAAACTGTTTTTT
TRBD2,TRBV9,-,TRBJ2-4,CASSVATGRGDKNIQYF,TGTGCCAGCAGCGTAGCTACCGGGCGGGGGGACAAAAACATTCAGTACTTC
-,TRBV19,-,TRBJ2-7,CASSFGGQVPFYEQYF,TGTGCCAGTAGTTTCGGGGGCCAGGTTCCTTTCTACGAGCAGTACTTC
-,TRBV7-2,-,TRBJ1-2,CASSLIRVDGYTF,TGTGCCAGCAGCTTAATTAGGGTTGATGGCTACACCTTC
-,TRBV25-1,-,TRBJ1-2,CASSEATATRYGYTF,TGTGCCAGCAGTGAAGCTACAGCCACTAGGTATGGCTACACCTTC
TRBD1,TRBV4-3,few,TRBJ1-3,CASSRDRAGNTIYF,TGCGCCAGCAGCCGAGACAGGGCTGGAAACACCATATATTTT
-,TRBV19,few,TRBJ1-3,CASSLQHGQTSGNTIYF,TGTGCCAGTAGTCTACAACACGGACAGACTTCTGGAAACACCATATATTTT
-,TRBV7-9,-,TRBJ2-7,CASSLSPNHEQYF,TGTGCCAGCAGCTTATCCCCTAACCACGAGCAGTACTTC
-,TRBV9,-,TRBJ1-1,CASSGLLAGADEAFF,TGTGCCAGCAGCGGGCTATTGGCAGGGGCTGATGAAGCTTTCTTT
TRBD1,TRBV29-1,-,TRBJ1-2,CSVDRDSLYGYTF,TGCAGCGTTGATAGGGACAGCCTCTATGGCTACACCTTC
TRBD2,TRBV28,-,TRBJ2-7,CASSFSDYIAGVTYEQYF,TGTGCCAGCAGTTTCTCAGACTATATAGCGGGAGTTACCTACGAGCAGTACTTC
-,TRBV28,-,TRBJ1-2,CASTPYSYNYGYTF,TGTGCCAGCACTCCCTACAGCTATAACTATGGCTACACCTTC
TRBD2,TRBV19,-,TRBJ2-7,CASSILPGTSGRDEQYF,TGTGCCAGTAGTATACTCCCAGGGACTAGCGGGAGAGACGAGCAGTACTTC
-,TRBV29-1,-,TRBJ1-3,CSVEGGRWPGNTIYF,TGCAGCGTTGAAGGAGGACGGTGGCCTGGAAACACCATATATTTT
-,TRBV27,-,TRBJ2-7,CASSLKGNPYEQYF,TGTGCCAGCAGTTTGAAAGGGAACCCCTACGAGCAGTACTTC
TRBD1,TRBV9,-,TRBJ2-7,CASSVVGGQGFHEQYF,TGTGCCAGCAGCGTAGTAGGGGGACAGGGGTTCCACGAGCAGTACTTC
-,TRBV4-3,-,TRBJ1-4,CASSQGSAGWGPNEKLFF,TGCGCCAGCAGCCAAGGATCGGCAGGGTGGGGACCTAATGAAAAACTGTTTTTT
TRBD2,TRBV28,few,TRBJ2-1,CASSPAGALRGEQFF,TGTGCCAGCAGTCCAGCGGGGGCCCTTAGGGGTGAGCAGTTCTTC
TRBD1,TRBV5-5,-,TRBJ1-4,CASSLTGQAYMREKLFF,TGTGCCAGCAGCTTGACGGGACAGGCGTATATGAGGGAAAAACTGTTTTTT
-,TRBV28,-,TRBJ2-1,CASSPRDFYNEQFF,TGTGCCAGCAGTCCACGGGACTTTTACAATGAGCAGTTCTTC
TRBD2,TRBV27,-,TRBJ2-3,CASSLRGSGGPDTQYF,TGTGCCAGCAGTTTAAGGGGTAGCGGGGGGCCAGATACGCAGTATTTT
-,TRBV5-1,few,TRBJ2-4,CASSKDSGTKNIQYF,TGCGCCAGCAGCAAGGACTCAGGGACCAAAAACATTCAGTACTTC
-,TRBV28,-,TRBJ2-7,CASSAQGPTYEQYF,TGTGCCAGCAGTGCCCAGGGTCCAACCTACGAGCAGTACTTC
-,TRBV27,-,TRBJ1-2,CASSLRQSYGYTF,TGTGCCAGCAGTTTAAGGCAGTCCTATGGCTACACCTTC
TRBD1,TRBV5-4,-,TRBJ2-7,CASSPPGQRNYEQYF,TGTGCCAGCAGTCCACCGGGACAGCGAAACTACGAGCAGTACTTC
-,TRBV12-5,-,TRBJ2-2,CASGPETGELFF,TGTGCTAGTGGCCCCGAGACCGGGGAGCTGTTTTTT
TRBD2,TRBV28,-,TRBJ2-1,CASSLWARPGTSSYNEQFF,TGTGCCAGCAGTTTATGGGCTCGACCCGGGACTAGCTCCTACAATGAGCAGTTCTTC
TRBD2,TRBV10-3,-,TRBJ2-2,CAISPTSGGAGGELFF,TGTGCCATCAGCCCGACTAGCGGGGGGGCCGGAGGGGAGCTGTTTTTT
TRBD2,TRBV9,-,TRBJ2-3,CASSVGWEGTDTQYF,TGTGCCAGCAGCGTAGGGTGGGAGGGGACAGATACGCAGTATTTT
-,TRBV5-1,-,TRBJ2-2,CASRLSSGELFF,TGCGCCAGCAGGTTGAGTTCGGGGGAGCTGTTTTTT
TRBD2,TRBV11-2,-,TRBJ2-7,CASSLVVSSGSYEQYF,TGTGCCAGCAGCTTAGTAGTCTCTAGCGGGTCCTACGAGCAGTACTTC
-,TRBV18,-,TRBJ2-2,CASSPQTRELFF,TGTGCCAGCTCACCCCAAACGAGGGAGCTGTTTTTT
-,TRBV7-2,-,TRBJ2-1,CASSLARYNEQFF,TGTGCCAGCAGCTTAGCGCGGTACAATGAGCAGTTCTTC
-,TRBV11-2,-,TRBJ2-3,CASSLNLDVGTQYF,TGTGCCAGCAGCTTAAACCTTGACGTCGGTACGCAGTATTTT
-,TRBV7-9,-,TRBJ1-4,CASSRTGYATNEKLFF,TGTGCCAGCAGCCGTACAGGGTATGCAACTAATGAAAAACTGTTTTTT
-,TRBV6-5,-,TRBJ1-5,CASSYGHGEWNQPQHF,TGTGCCAGCAGTTACGGGCACGGAGAGTGGAATCAGCCCCAGCATTTT
-,TRBV7-9,once,TRBJ1-2,CASSLGTPYGYTF,TGTGCCAGCAGCTTAGGGACACCATATGGCTACACCTTC
-,TRBV7-2,-,TRBJ1-5,CASSLNSGMVSQPQHF,TGTGCCAGCAGCCTCAATTCGGGGATGGTGAGTCAGCCCCAGCATTTT
TRBD1,TRBV5-1,-,TRBJ1-1,CASSTRDSRGTEAFF,TGCGCCAGCAGCACCCGGGACAGTCGAGGGACTGAAGCTTTCTTT
-,TRBV9,-,TRBJ2-2,CASSARALSSGNTGELFF,TGTGCCAGCAGCGCACGAGCCCTCTCCAGCGGGAACACCGGGGAGCTGTTTTTT
-,TRBV7-9,-,TRBJ1-2,CASRPGNYGYTF,TGTGCCAGCAGGCCGGGGAACTATGGCTACACCTTC
-,TRBV7-9,-,TRBJ1-3,CASSLDSVLSGTIYF,TGTGCCAGCAGCTTAGATTCCGTCCTATCGGGCACCATATATTTT
-,TRBV10-3,once,TRBJ1-2,CAISEWGDGGDYGYTF,TGTGCCATCAGTGAATGGGGGGACGGAGGGGACTATGGCTACACCTTC
-,TRBV28,-,TRBJ1-3,CASTSGKNTIYF,TGTGCCAGCACCAGTGGGAAAAACACCATATATTTT
TRBD2,TRBV5-1,-,TRBJ2-4,CASSPNPGLAGGPRKNIQYF,TGCGCCAGCAGCCCGAATCCCGGACTAGCGGGGGGGCCGAGGAAAAACATTCAGTACTTC
TRBD2,TRBV29-1,-,TRBJ2-3,CSVVRTSVDTQYF,TGCAGCGTTGTGAGGACTAGCGTAGATACGCAGTATTTT